The clone carrying this T cell receptor beta chain showed up many times. This entry is derived from a study of regulatory T cells in long-lasting Graves disease. Trimming took 6 bases from V and 1 from J, leaving 10 bases between them. Looked up from germline, CDR1 is MDHEN and CDR2 is SYDVKM. This CDR3 comprises 13 residues. Time point meaning: newly diagnosed GD, antithyroid drugs for less than 3 months. RNA from PBMCs was the source of the TCR library. iRepertoire HTBI primers and Arm-PCR of CDR3 regions built TCR beta libraries. TCRdb reanalysed the multiplex PCR reads using MiXCR and keeps one entry per CDR3 protein. The sample includes roughly 350,000 distinct CDR3 sequences, over 15% of them seen just once. The sample was also linked to a second study, of T cells in Graves' hyperthyroidism and ophthalmopathy.

This clonotype originated in a man aged 35-49 years with Graves disease. J is TRBJ2-7 and V is TRBV28; possible D gene TRBD1, 6 bases. The sequenced sample was peripheral blood mononuclear cells (PBMCs), obtained at new diagnosis, from a patient treated with antithyroid drugs. Here the CDR3 reads CASSSGQSYEQYF. The CDR3 nucleotides read TGTGCCAGCAGCTCTGGACAGTCCTACGAGCAGTACTTC.